These 12 T cell receptor beta chains came from one sample sequenced in a study of cytomegalovirus exposure and HLA in healthy donors. The PCR used 60 Vbeta and 13 Jbeta primers. Clones were read by immunoSEQ multiplex PCR, and TCRdb kept only the in-frame ones, dropping some. This table holds about 120,000 clones, 15% found once. Sequenced material: PBMCs. Source of these receptors: a woman between 18 and 29 years old in good health and CMV-seronegative.

The CDR3: CASSIERIYNEQFF. The CDR3, as DNA: TGTGCCAGTAGTATAGAGAGGATCTACAATGAGCAGTTCTTC. The V call is TRBV19, the J call TRBJ2-1; unclear D gene. CDR1 LNHDA and CDR2 SQIVND come from the germline V gene (reference sequence). The V and J ends lost 0 bases and 3 bases respectively, with 6 bases between them. The CDR3 consists of 14 residues.

This clone has a handful of counts. CDR3 in amino acids: CASSPEIGTRGGSEAFF. CDR3 in DNA: TGTGCCAGCAGCCCCGAAATTGGGACAAGGGGCGGGAGTGAAGCTTTCTTT. The gene calls are TRBV14 and TRBJ1-1, with D possibly TRBD1 on 6 matching bases. The CDR3 runs 17 residues. Germline V CDR1 and CDR2: SGHDN, FVKESK. The ends were cut back, 4 bases at V and 7 bases at J, with 25 bases in the middle.

The chain employs TRBV30 and TRBJ2-7; 7 bases match TRBD1. This CDR3 is built from 15 residues. Germline CDR1 GTSNPN, CDR2 SVGIG (reference sequence). V dropped 1 base and J dropped 1; count of bases not matched to a gene: 7. CDR3 residues: CAWSGSGTVSYEQYV. DNA for the CDR3: TGTGCCTGGAGTGGATCCGGGACAGTTTCCTACGAGCAGTACGTC.

The V and J genes are TRBV23-1 and TRBJ2-7; possibly TRBD2 for D (5 bases). TRBV23-1 is filed as an ORF, its function uncertain. The CDR3 runs 13 residues. Deletions cut 3 bases from V and 12 bases from J, with 18 bases between. In DNA form, the CDR3 reads TGCGCCAGCAGTCACTCCTTGGCGGGTTGGCGGTACTTC. Its translation is CASSHSLAGWRYF.

This clone was seen only a few times. The V call is TRBV19, the J call TRBJ2-7; 8 bases are shared with TRBD2. The V and J ends lost 6 bases and 1 base, in that order; junction bases with no gene match: 5. The CDR3 runs 14 residues. Germline CDR1 reads LNHDA; CDR2 reads SQIVND (reference sequence). The CDR3 nucleotides are TGTGCCAGTAGCCCCGGGGGGGGGTCCTACGAGCAGTACTTC. It codes for CASSPGGGSYEQYF.

This clone was found a few times. The V call is TRBV13, the J call TRBJ2-7; 8 bases are shared with TRBD1. CDR3 length: 14 residues. CDR1 PRHDT and CDR2 FYEKMQ come from the germline V gene (reference sequence). The trim removed 5 bases at V and 2 bases at J, leaving 5 bases unmatched. CDR3 protein: CASSQTGATYEQYF. The CDR3 nucleotides read TGTGCCAGCAGCCAGACAGGGGCTACCTACGAGCAGTACTTC.

The V call is TRBV28, the J call TRBJ1-1; possibly TRBD1 for D (5 bases). This CDR3 spans 15 amino acids. V dropped 5 bases and J dropped 7 bases, with 20 bases sitting between them. Per germline, CDR1 MDHEN and CDR2 SYDVKM. CDR3 DNA sequence: TGTGCCAGCAGTCCTACTCCGATTCAGGGAAATGAAGCTTTCTTT. This sequence encodes CASSPTPIQGNEAFF.

This sequence joins TRBV5-6 and TRBJ2-1, with D possibly TRBD2 on 6 matching bases. V lost 4 bases, J lost 9 bases, and 11 bases lay in between. Germline V gene data show CDR1 as SGHDT and CDR2 as YYEEEE. The CDR3 contains 12 residues. The CDR3 here is CASSLSGFEQFF. CDR3 bases: TGTGCCAGCAGCCTGAGCGGGTTTGAGCAGTTCTTC.

V is TRBV7-8 and J is TRBJ2-3; D is ambiguous. V shed 1 base and J shed 5 bases, with 16 bases lying between them. The CDR3 covers 16 residues. Germline CDR1 and CDR2: SGHVS and FQNEAQ. The CDR3 reads CASSLVRVQAGDTQYF. CDR3 coding DNA: TGTGCCAGCAGCTTAGTACGAGTTCAGGCAGGAGATACGCAGTATTTT. The full variable domain, rest sourced from reference TRBV7-8 and TRBJ2-3, is GAGVSQSPRYKVAKRGQDVALRCDPISGHVSLFWYQQALGQGPEFLTYFQNEAQLDKSGLPSDRFFAERPEGSVSTLKIQRTQQEDSAVYLCASSLVRVQAGDTQYFGPGTRLTVL.

This clone was seen a few times. The V call is TRBV5-4, the J call TRBJ1-5; the D is unclear. The CDR3 has 14 residues. V gave up 0 bases and J gave up 3 bases, with 7 bases separating them. The germline V gene encodes CDR1 SGHNT and CDR2 YYREEE (reference sequence). The CDR3, as DNA: TGTGCCAGCAGCTTGGACGGGAACAATCAGCCCCAGCATTTT. Its translation: CASSLDGNNQPQHF.

This clone turned up a few times. This sequence joins TRBV5-4 and TRBJ2-1, with D possibly matching TRBD1 (6 bases). The germline V and J ends were trimmed by 1 base and 9 bases, with 11 bases remaining between them. Looked up from germline, CDR1 is SGHNT and CDR2 is YYREEE (reference sequence). The CDR3 is 13 residues long. The DNA of the CDR3 is TGTGCCAGCAGCTTGCCACAGGGAAGTGAGCAGTTCTTC. The encoded protein is CASSLPQGSEQFF.

This sequence joins TRBV19 and TRBJ1-4; 8 bases are shared with TRBD1. The CDR3 runs to 16 residues. CDR1 LNHDA and CDR2 SQIVND come from the germline V gene (reference sequence). V shed 5 bases, J shed 8 bases, and the junction held 13 bases outside the gene matches. This CDR3 reads CASSVPAGTGGEKLFF. Here the CDR3 DNA reads TGTGCCAGTAGTGTCCCCGCAGGGACAGGAGGAGAAAAACTGTTTTTT.